These 23 T cell receptor beta chains were all obtained from the same sample, sequenced in a study of cytomegalovirus exposure and HLA in healthy donors. 13 Jbeta primers and 60 Vbeta primers were used for the PCR. Measured with immunoSEQ multiplex PCR; TCRdb has only the in-frame clones, and not every one. This sample has around 140,000 clones, with about four fifths found just once. Sequenced: PBMCs. These TCRs come from a woman in her thirties or forties in good health and CMV-seronegative.

The rearrangement links TRBV4-1 to TRBJ1-5; 8 bases match TRBD1. CDR1 and CDR2 (germline): MGHRA, YSYEKL. Trimming removed 0 bases from V and 0 bases from J; junction bases left unmatched: 10. This CDR3 spans 19 amino acids. The CDR3 DNA sequence: TGCGCCAGCAGCCAAGATCGACGACAGGGGAGTAGTAGCAATCAGCCCCAGCATTTT. Protein sequence: CASSQDRRQGSSSNQPQHF.

The rearrangement uses TRBV19 and TRBJ2-7; TRBD1 is a possible D gene (6 bases). Germline assignment: CDR1 LNHDA and CDR2 SQIVND (reference sequence). V was pared by 6 bases and J by 1 base, with 19 bases between. The CDR3 loop spans 16 amino acids. CDR3 sequence (DNA): TGTGCCAGTAGCTCCAAGGGGGTGAGCCCATCCTACGAGCAGTACTTC. Protein product: CASSSKGVSPSYEQYF.

The V gene is TRBV11-3, the J gene TRBJ2-1, with 10 bases fitting TRBD1. Germline CDR1 reads SGHNT; CDR2 reads YENEEA. The CDR3 totals 20 residues. With 4 bases clipped from V and 7 bases from J, the junction kept 22 bases outside the gene matches. The CDR3 sequence is CASSYPGTGENGGASNEQFF. CDR3 sequence (DNA): TGTGCCAGCAGCTACCCTGGGACAGGGGAGAACGGGGGGGCCTCGAATGAGCAGTTCTTC.

This chain connects TRBV6-5 to TRBJ2-1; 8 nucleotides line up with TRBD2. The CDR3 sequence is 16 residues long. After removal of 0 bases from V and 0 bases from J, the junction contained 1 base not matched to a gene. Germline values: CDR1 MNHEY, CDR2 SVGAGI. The CDR3 bases are TGTGCCAGCAGTTACTCTAGCGGGAACTCCTACAATGAGCAGTTCTTC. As protein: CASSYSSGNSYNEQFF.

This clone was seen only once. The chain employs TRBV10-3 and TRBJ2-7, with 11 bases aligning to TRBD1. This CDR3 is 14 amino acids long. V trimming: 5 bases; J trimming: 2 bases; junction bases outside the gene matches: 2. Germline assignment: CDR1 ENHRY and CDR2 SYGVKD. The CDR3: CAISPGQGAYEQYF. The CDR3 nucleotides read TGTGCCATCAGTCCGGGACAGGGGGCCTACGAGCAGTACTTC.

This chain links TRBV10-3 with TRBJ2-7; perhaps TRBD1 as D (5 bases). The germline V gene encodes CDR1 ENHRY and CDR2 SYGVKD. The CDR3 runs 11 residues. V lost 5 bases and J lost 4, with 6 bases in between. The CDR3 DNA reads TGTGCCATCAGTTCAGGGTACGAGCAGTACTTC. It is translated as CAISSGYEQYF.

The chain carries TRBV7-8 and TRBJ2-7; D may be TRBD1 (6 bases). Germline V gene data show CDR1 as SGHVS and CDR2 as FQNEAQ. Deletions cut 3 bases from V and 3 bases from J, with 9 bases between. There are 13 residues in the CDR3. CDR3 loop: CASSFGTLYEQYF. CDR3 nucleotide sequence: TGTGCCAGCAGCTTCGGGACACTCTACGAGCAGTACTTC.

This clone was seen only once. This chain links TRBV2 with TRBJ2-5; TRBD1 matches at 8 bases. The germline CDR1 and CDR2 sequences are SNHLY and FYNNEI. There are 15 residues in the CDR3. V lost 4 bases, J lost 6 bases, and 10 bases stayed unmatched. The CDR3 loop reads CASSGRTGSDKTQYF. CDR3 nucleotide sequence: TGTGCCAGCAGTGGACGGACAGGGAGCGACAAGACCCAGTACTTC.

V and J are TRBV27 and TRBJ1-2; no clear D. The germline V and J ends were trimmed by 3 bases and 2 bases, with 10 bases remaining between them. The CDR3 consists of 14 residues. Per germline, CDR1 MNHEY and CDR2 SMNVEV (reference sequence). The CDR3 loop is CASSFGAGNYGYTF. DNA of the CDR3: TGTGCCAGCAGTTTCGGCGCGGGAAACTATGGCTACACCTTC.

V and J are TRBV4-2 and TRBJ2-4, with 12 bases matching TRBD2. After removal of 0 bases from V and 2 bases from J, the junction contained 2 bases not matched to a gene. Germline CDR1 is LGHNA and CDR2 is YNFKEQ. This CDR3 comprises 17 residues. CDR3 bases: TGTGCCAGCAGCCAAGAGACTAGCGGGGGAACCAAAAACATTCAGTACTTC. Translated: CASSQETSGGTKNIQYF.

The J gene is TRBJ1-3, the V gene TRBV9, with 8 positions matching TRBD1. J lost 4 bases, V lost 3 bases, and 12 bases had no gene match. CDR3 length: 17 amino acids. Germline CDR1 reads SGDLS; CDR2 reads YYNGEE. The CDR3: CASSAGTGRIQGNTIYF. The CDR3 DNA reads as TGTGCCAGCAGCGCCGGGACAGGAAGGATCCAAGGAAACACCATATATTTT.

The V call is TRBV4-2, the J call TRBJ2-3; tentative D call: TRBD2 (6 bases). The CDR3 runs 17 residues. The V gene lost 1 base and the J gene lost 1 base, with 15 bases spanning the gap. CDR1 LGHNA and CDR2 YNFKEQ come from the germline V gene. In DNA, the CDR3 is TGTGCCAGCAGCCAAGCGACCCGGCGGGGCGGCACAGATACGCAGTATTTT. Residues: CASSQATRRGGTDTQYF.

This chain links TRBV19 with TRBJ1-2; D might be TRBD1 (6 bases). V lost 11 bases and J 13 bases, leaving 14 bases between the germline ends. CDR3 length equals 9 residues. Germline loops: CDR1 LNHDA, CDR2 SQIVND (reference sequence). DNA of the CDR3: TGTGCCTCTGGGGGCCCGGCCACCTTC. This sequence encodes CASGGPATF. The entire variable domain, with the rest obtained from reference TRBV19 and TRBJ1-2, is as follows: DGGITQSPKYLFRKEGQNVTLSCEQNLNHDAMYWYRQDPGQGLRLIYYSQIVNDFQKGDIAEGYSVSREKKESFPLTVTSAQKNPTAFYLCASGGPATFGSGTRLTVV.

This sequence joins TRBV7-6 and TRBJ2-7; 12 bases agree with TRBD2. The V and J ends lost 1 base and 0 bases, in that order; junction bases with no gene match: 4. CDR1 and CDR2 (germline): SGHVS, FNYEAQ. This CDR3 comprises 17 residues. The CDR3 nucleotides are TGTGCCAGCAGCTTAGGACTAGCGGGGGCGAACTCCTACGAGCAGTACTTC. It translates to CASSLGLAGANSYEQYF.

The gene calls are TRBV7-9 and TRBJ2-3, with 7 bases aligning to TRBD2. Germline trimming cut 3 bases from V and 3 bases from J; bases unmatched to any gene: 6. The V gene's germline CDR1 is SEHNR and CDR2 FQNEAQ (reference sequence). The CDR3 extends over 15 amino acids. The CDR3 region has the DNA TGTGCCAGCAGCTTCGGGCGCGGGGGAACAGATACGCAGTATTTT. Its protein product is CASSFGRGGTDTQYF.

The rearrangement uses TRBV19 and TRBJ2-5; D remains ambiguous. Germline V gives CDR1 LNHDA, CDR2 SQIVND (reference sequence). Trimming pared 5 bases from V and 1 base from J, leaving 11 bases between. The CDR3 consists of 14 residues. CDR3 sequence reads: CASSPWAAQETQYF. CDR3 nucleotide sequence: TGTGCCAGTAGTCCTTGGGCAGCCCAAGAGACCCAGTACTTC.

The chain is built from TRBV7-9 and TRBJ2-3; D perhaps matches TRBD2 (5 bases). Deletions cut 4 bases from V and 11 bases from J, with 19 bases between. CDR1 SEHNR and CDR2 FQNEAQ come from the germline V gene (reference sequence). The CDR3 extends over 14 amino acids. The CDR3 loop is CASSSRNLGRGQYF. In DNA, the CDR3 is TGTGCCAGCAGCTCACGAAATCTGGGCCGGGGGCAGTATTTT.

DNA for the CDR3: TGTGCCAGCAGCTTGGAGGCAGGGGGAATCAACGAGCAGTACTTC. This sequence encodes CASSLEAGGINEQYF. The V gene is TRBV5-6, the J gene TRBJ2-7, with 7 bases that match TRBD1. The V segment lost 0 bases and the J segment 5 bases; nucleotides outside the gene matches: 8. Germline V gene lookup returns CDR1 SGHDT and CDR2 YYEEEE. The length of the CDR3 is 15 residues.

The V gene is TRBV5-1, the J gene TRBJ2-3; 7 bases line up with TRBD2. The CDR3 spans 14 residues. The junction had 6 bases not matched to a gene; V was cut back by 6 bases and J by 2 bases. Germline values: CDR1 SGHRS, CDR2 YFSETQ. The CDR3 nucleotides are TGCGCCAGCACGCGGGGGACCGACACAGATACGCAGTATTTT. Its translation: CASTRGTDTDTQYF.

This clone appeared many times. The chain couples TRBV6-1 to TRBJ1-6; no definite D call. Germline CDR1 MNHNS, CDR2 SASEGT. V was pared by 2 bases and J by 7 bases, with 21 bases between. The CDR3 loop spans 18 amino acids. The CDR3 reads CASSEQIPNPGANSPLHF. The DNA of the CDR3 is TGTGCCAGCAGTGAACAAATCCCTAATCCGGGAGCGAATTCACCCCTCCACTTT.

The chain carries TRBV10-3 and TRBJ1-5; TRBD1 is a possible D gene (5 bases). Germline V gene data show CDR1 as ENHRY and CDR2 as SYGVKD. Trimming pared 4 bases from V and 7 bases from J, leaving 14 bases between. The CDR3 is made up of 14 amino acids. This CDR3 is CAISGAGPGQPQHF. CDR3 sequence (DNA): TGTGCCATCAGTGGGGCAGGGCCCGGGCAGCCCCAGCATTTT.

This chain connects TRBV9 to TRBJ2-3; D is unresolved. The germline gives CDR1 SGDLS, CDR2 YYNGEE. This CDR3 is built from 15 residues. V was pared by 0 bases and J by 6 bases, with 14 bases between. The chain's CDR3 is CASSVASGASDTQYF. CDR3 DNA: TGTGCCAGCAGCGTAGCGTCAGGCGCTTCGGATACGCAGTATTTT.

The chain carries TRBV5-3 and TRBJ1-2, with 9 positions matching TRBD1. TRBV5-3 is known as an ORF, though its function is uncertain. The CDR3 totals 19 residues. Trimming cost V 4 bases and J 0 bases; bases outside gene matches: 16. The CDR3 spells CARSPSSGQGTQANYGYTF. CDR3 nucleotide sequence: TGTGCCAGAAGCCCTTCCTCGGGACAGGGCACCCAGGCTAACTATGGCTACACCTTC.